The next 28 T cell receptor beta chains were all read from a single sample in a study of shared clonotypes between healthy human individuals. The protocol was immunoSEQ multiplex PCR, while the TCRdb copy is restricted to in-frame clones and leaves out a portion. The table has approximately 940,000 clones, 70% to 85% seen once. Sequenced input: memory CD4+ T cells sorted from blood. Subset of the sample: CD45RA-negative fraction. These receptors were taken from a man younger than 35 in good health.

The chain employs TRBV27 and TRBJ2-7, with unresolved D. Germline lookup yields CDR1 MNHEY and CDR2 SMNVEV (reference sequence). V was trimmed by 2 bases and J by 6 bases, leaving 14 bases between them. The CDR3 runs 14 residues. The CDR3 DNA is TGTGCCAGCAGTTTAAATTCCCGGGTCTTCGAGCAGTACTTC. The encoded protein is CASSLNSRVFEQYF.

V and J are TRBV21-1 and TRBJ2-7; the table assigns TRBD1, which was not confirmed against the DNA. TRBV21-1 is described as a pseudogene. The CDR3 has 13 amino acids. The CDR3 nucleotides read TGTGCCGTTCCCGGGACAGGGGTTCACGAGCAGTACTTC. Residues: CAVPGTGVHEQYF.

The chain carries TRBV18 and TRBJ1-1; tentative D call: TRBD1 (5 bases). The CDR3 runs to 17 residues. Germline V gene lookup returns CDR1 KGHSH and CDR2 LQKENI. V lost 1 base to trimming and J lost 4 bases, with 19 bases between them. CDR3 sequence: CASSPLTLGRGATEAFF. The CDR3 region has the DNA TGTGCCAGCTCACCACTCACTTTGGGGAGGGGCGCCACTGAAGCTTTCTTT. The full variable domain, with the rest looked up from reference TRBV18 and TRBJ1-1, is NAGVMQNPRHLVRRRGQEARLRCSPMKGHSHVYWYRQLPEEGLKFMVYLQKENIIDESGMPKERFSAEFPKEGPSILRIQQVVRGDSAAYFCASSPLTLGRGATEAFFGQGTRLTVV.

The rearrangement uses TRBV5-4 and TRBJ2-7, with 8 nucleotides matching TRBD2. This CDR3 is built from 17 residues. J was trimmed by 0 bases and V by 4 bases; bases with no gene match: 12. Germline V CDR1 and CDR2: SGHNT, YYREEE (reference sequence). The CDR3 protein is CASSRALAGSSSYEQYF. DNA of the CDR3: TGTGCCAGCAGCAGGGCCTTAGCGGGGTCGAGCTCCTACGAGCAGTACTTC.

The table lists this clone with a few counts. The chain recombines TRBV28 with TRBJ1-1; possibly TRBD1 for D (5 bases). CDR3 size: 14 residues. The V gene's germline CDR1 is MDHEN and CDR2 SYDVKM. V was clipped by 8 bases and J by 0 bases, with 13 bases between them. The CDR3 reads CASRRRGVNTEAFF. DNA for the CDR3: TGTGCCAGCCGACGGCGGGGGGTGAACACTGAAGCTTTCTTT.

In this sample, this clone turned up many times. The CDR3 sequence is CASSISLANGELFF. The DNA of the CDR3 is TGTGCCAGTAGTATATCCCTAGCGAACGGGGAGCTGTTTTTT. This sequence joins TRBV19 and TRBJ2-2; the D gene is possibly TRBD2 (6 bases). Trimming left V 2 bases short and J 7 bases short, with 11 bases between. The CDR3 has 14 amino acids. Per germline, CDR1 LNHDA and CDR2 SQIVND (reference sequence).

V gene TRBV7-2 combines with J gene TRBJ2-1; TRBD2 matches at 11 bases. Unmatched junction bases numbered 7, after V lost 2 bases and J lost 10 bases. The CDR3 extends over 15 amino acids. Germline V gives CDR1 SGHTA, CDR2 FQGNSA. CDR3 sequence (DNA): TGTGCCAGCAGCTTAAGGACTAGCGGGTTCAGGGAGCAGTTCTTC. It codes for CASSLRTSGFREQFF.

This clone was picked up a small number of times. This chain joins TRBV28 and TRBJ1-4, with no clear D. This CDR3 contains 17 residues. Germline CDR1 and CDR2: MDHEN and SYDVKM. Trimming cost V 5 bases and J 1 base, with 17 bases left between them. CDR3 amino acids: CASSAPSGAGTNEKLFF. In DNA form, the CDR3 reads TGTGCCAGCAGTGCCCCAAGCGGCGCGGGAACTAATGAAAAACTGTTTTTT.

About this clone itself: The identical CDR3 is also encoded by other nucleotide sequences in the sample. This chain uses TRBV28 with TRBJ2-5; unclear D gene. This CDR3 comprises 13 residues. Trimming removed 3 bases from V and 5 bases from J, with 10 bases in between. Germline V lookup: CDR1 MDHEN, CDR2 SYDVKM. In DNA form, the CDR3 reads TGTGCCAGCAGTTTTCATTCCCCGGAGACCCAGTACTTC. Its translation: CASSFHSPETQYF.

In DNA, the CDR3 is TGCGCCAGCAGCTTGACAGTAAGCTCCTACGAGCAGTACTTC. It yields the protein CASSLTVSSYEQYF. The chain joins TRBV5-1 to TRBJ2-7; D remains unclear. The CDR3 extends over 14 amino acids. Between the trimmed V and J ends, which lost 1 base and 0 bases, there was a span of 8 bases. Germline CDR1 is SGHRS and CDR2 is YFSETQ.

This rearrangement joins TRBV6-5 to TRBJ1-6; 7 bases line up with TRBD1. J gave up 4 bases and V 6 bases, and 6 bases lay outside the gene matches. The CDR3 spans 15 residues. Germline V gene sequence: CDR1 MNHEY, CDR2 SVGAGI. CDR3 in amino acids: CASSPGTVYNSPLHF. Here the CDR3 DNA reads TGTGCCAGCAGCCCCGGGACAGTGTATAATTCACCCCTCCACTTT.

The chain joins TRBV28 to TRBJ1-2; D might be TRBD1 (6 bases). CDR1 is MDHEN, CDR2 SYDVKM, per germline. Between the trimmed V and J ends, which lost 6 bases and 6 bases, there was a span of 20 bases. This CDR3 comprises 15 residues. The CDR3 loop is CASRVAGRGDDGYTF. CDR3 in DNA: TGTGCCAGCAGAGTGGCGGGCAGGGGTGATGATGGCTACACCTTC.

CDR3 residues: CASSFSRNLNEKLFF. The CDR3 bases are TGTGCCAGCAGCTTTTCGCGGAATCTTAATGAAAAACTGTTTTTT. V gene TRBV7-9 combines with J gene TRBJ1-4; D remains unclear. Germline CDR1 is SEHNR and CDR2 is FQNEAQ (reference sequence). V dropped 3 bases and J dropped 4 bases, with 12 bases sitting between them. CDR3 length: 15 residues.

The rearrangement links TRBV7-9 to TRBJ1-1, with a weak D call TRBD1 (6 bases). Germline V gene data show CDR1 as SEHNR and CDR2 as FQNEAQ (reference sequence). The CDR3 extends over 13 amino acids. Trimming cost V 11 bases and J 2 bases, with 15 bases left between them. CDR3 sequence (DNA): TGTGCCTCCCGGGGGGCGCTTAACACTGAAGCTTTCTTT. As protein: CASRGALNTEAFF.

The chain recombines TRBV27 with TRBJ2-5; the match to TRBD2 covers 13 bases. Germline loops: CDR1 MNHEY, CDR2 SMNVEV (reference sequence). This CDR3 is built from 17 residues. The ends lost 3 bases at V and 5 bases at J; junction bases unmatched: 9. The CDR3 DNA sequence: TGTGCCAGCAGTTTGAGCAGACTAGCGGGAGGCGGGGAGACCCAGTACTTC. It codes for CASSLSRLAGGGETQYF.

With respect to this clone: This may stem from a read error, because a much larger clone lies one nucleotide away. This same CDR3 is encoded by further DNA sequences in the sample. The CDR3 nucleotides are TGTGCCAGCAGCTTAGACTCTGGGGCCAACGTCCTGACTTTC. Amino acids: CASSLDSGANVLTF. The chain employs TRBV7-2 and TRBJ2-6; D is unresolved. Trimming removed 1 base from V and 0 bases from J, with 1 base in between. This CDR3 contains 14 residues. Germline V gene sequence: CDR1 SGHTA, CDR2 FQGNSA.

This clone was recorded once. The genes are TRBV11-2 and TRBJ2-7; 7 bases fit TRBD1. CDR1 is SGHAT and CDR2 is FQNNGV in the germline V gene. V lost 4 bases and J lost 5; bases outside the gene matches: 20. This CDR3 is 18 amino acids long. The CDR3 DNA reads TGTGCCAGCAGCTCCATCAAGGGAGACAGGGCGAGATCCGACGAGCAGTACTTC. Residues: CASSSIKGDRARSDEQYF.

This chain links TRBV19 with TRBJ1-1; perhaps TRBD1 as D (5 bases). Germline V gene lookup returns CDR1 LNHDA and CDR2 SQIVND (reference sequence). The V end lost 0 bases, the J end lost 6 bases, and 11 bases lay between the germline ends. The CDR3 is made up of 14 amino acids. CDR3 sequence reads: CASSIDRGVAEAFF. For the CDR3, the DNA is TGTGCCAGTAGTATAGATCGGGGGGTGGCTGAAGCTTTCTTT.

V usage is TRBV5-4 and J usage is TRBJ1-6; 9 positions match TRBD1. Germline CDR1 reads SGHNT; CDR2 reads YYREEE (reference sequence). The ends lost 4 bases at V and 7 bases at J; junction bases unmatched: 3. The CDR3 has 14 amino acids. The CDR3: CASSMDRGNSPLHF. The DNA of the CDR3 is TGTGCCAGCAGCATGGACAGGGGAAATTCACCCCTCCACTTT.

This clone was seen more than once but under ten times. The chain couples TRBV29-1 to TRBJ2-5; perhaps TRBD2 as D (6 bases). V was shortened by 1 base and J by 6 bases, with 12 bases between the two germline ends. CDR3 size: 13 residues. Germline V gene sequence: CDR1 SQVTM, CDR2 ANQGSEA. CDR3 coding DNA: TGCAGCGTTGAAGTGGGAGGTGGGCAGACCCAGTACTTC. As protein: CSVEVGGGQTQYF.

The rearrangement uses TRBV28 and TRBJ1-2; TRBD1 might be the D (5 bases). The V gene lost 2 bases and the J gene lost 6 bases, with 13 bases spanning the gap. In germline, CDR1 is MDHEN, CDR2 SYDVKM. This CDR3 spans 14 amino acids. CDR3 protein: CASSLLGRVHGYTF. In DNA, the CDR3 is TGTGCCAGCAGTTTACTCGGCAGGGTCCATGGCTACACCTTC.

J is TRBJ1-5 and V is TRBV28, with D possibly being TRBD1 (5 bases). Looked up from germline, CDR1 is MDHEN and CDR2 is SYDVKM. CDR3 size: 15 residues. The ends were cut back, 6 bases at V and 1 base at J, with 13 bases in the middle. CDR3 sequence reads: CASRTQGGSNQPQHF. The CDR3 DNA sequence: TGTGCCAGCAGAACGCAGGGTGGAAGCAATCAGCCCCAGCATTTT.

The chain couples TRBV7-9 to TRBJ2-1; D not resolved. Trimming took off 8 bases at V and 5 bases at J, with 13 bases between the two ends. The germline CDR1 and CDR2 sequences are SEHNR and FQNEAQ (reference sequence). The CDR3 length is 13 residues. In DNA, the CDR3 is TGTGCCAGCCCCGGGCTATGCCACAATGAGCAGTTCTTC. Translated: CASPGLCHNEQFF. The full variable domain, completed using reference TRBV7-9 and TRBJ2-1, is DTGVSQNPRHKITKRGQNVTFRCDPISEHNRLYWYRQTLGQGPEFLTYFQNEAQLEKSRLLSDRFSAERPKGSFSTLEIQRTEQGDSAMYLCASPGLCHNEQFFGPGTRLTVL.

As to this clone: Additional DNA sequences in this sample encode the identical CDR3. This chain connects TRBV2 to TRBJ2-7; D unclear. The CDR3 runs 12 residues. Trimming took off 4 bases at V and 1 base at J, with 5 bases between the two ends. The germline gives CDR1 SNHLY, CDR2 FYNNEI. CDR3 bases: TGTGCCAGCAGTGCCACATCCTACGAGCAGTACTTC. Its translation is CASSATSYEQYF.

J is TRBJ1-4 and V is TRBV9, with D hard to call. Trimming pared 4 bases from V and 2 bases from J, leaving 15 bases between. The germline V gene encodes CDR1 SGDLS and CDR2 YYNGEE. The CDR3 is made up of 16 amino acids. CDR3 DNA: TGTGCCAGCAGCTTGGGCCCGGGAGGTACTAATGAAAAACTGTTTTTT. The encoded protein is CASSLGPGGTNEKLFF.

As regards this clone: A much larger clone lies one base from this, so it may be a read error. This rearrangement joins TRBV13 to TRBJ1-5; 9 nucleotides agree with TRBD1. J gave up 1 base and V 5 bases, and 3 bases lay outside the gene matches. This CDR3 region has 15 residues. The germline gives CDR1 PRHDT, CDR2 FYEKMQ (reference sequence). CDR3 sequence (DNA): TGTGCCAGCAGCCAAGGGACAGGGAGCAATCAGCCCCAGCATTTT. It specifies CASSQGTGSNQPQHF.

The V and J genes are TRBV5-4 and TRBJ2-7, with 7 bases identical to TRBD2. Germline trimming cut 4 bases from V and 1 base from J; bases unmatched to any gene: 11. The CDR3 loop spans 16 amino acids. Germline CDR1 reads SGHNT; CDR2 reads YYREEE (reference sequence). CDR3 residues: CASSGGRFGGSYEQYF. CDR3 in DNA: TGTGCCAGCAGCGGAGGGAGGTTCGGGGGGTCCTACGAGCAGTACTTC. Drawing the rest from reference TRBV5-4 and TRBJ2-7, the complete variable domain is ETGVTQSPTHLIKTRGQQVTLRCSSQSGHNTVSWYQQALGQGPQFIFQYYREEENGRGNFPPRFSGLQFPNYSSELNVNALELDDSALYLCASSGGRFGGSYEQYFGPGTRLTVT.

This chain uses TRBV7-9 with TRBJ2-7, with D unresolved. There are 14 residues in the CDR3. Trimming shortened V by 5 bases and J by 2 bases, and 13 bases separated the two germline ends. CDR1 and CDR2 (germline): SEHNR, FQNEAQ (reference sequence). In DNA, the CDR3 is TGTGCCAGCAGCCACTTGGGCGACGCCTACGAGCAGTACTTC. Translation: CASSHLGDAYEQYF.